This TCR beta chain was documented in a study of blood T cells in healthy people across ages. Whole-study findings and limits: Because sorting was not performed, PBMCs prevented conclusive naive versus antigen-experienced comparison.

On this clonotype itself: Its target is not known.

A sample-barcoded 5' primer and a J-beta primer mix were used in a second PCR of roughly 7 to 12 cycles. Every cDNA molecule bore a tag from a template-switch adaptor containing 12 random nucleotides. Samples each returned at least 3 million CDR3-containing paired-end reads. TCRdb re-analysed the 5' RACE reads in MiXCR, keeping a single row per CDR3 protein. The repertoire holds some 760,000 distinct CDR3 sequences, more than 20% seen once, with 9.4% in the top ten. Trimming took off 6 bases at V and 6 bases at J, with 12 bases between the two ends. There are 14 residues in the CDR3. Germline CDR1 and CDR2: PRHDT and FYEKMQ (reference sequence). These records were also assigned to another study, of T cells of mothers and their children. That study adds: It was related mother-child pairs that showed slightly higher overlap than unrelated pairs, without reaching significance.

Source material: blood. The receptor's source is a boy aged 5-17 years in good health. The chain joins TRBV13 to TRBJ1-6, with no clear D. The CDR3 DNA sequence: TGTGCCAGCAGTCGGCTCGGTATTAATTCACCCCTCCACTTT. This translates into CASSRLGINSPLHF.